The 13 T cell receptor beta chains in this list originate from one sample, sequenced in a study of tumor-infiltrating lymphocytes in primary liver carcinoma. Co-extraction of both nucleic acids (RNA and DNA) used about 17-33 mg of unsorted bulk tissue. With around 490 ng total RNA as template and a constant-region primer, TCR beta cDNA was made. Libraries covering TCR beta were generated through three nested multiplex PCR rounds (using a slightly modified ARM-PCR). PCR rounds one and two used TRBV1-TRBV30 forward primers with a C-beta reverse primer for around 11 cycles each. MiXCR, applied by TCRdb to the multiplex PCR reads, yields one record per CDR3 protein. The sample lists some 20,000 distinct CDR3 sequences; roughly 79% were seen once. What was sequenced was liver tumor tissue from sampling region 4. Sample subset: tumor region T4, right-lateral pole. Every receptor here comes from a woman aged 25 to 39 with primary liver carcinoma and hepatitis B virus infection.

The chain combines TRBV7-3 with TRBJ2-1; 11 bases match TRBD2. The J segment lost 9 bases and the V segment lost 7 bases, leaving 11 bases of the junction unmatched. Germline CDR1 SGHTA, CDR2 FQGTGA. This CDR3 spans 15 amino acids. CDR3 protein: CASNLTSGTNSEQFF. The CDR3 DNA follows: TGTGCCAGCAACTTGACTAGCGGGACGAACAGTGAGCAGTTCTTC.

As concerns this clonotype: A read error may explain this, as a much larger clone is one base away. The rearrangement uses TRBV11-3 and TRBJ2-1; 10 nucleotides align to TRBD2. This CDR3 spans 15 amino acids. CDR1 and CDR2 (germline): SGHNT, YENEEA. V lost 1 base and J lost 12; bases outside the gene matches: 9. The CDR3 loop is CASSLGTSGKLGQFF. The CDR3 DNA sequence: TGTGCCAGCAGCTTAGGAACTAGCGGGAAGCTTGGGCAGTTCTTC.

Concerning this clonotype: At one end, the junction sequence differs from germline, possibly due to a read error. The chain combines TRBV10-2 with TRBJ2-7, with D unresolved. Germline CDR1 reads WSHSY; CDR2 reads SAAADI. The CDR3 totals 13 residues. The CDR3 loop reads CTSSPRLAYERYF. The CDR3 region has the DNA TGCACCAGCAGCCCAAGACTGGCATACGAGCGGTACTTC.

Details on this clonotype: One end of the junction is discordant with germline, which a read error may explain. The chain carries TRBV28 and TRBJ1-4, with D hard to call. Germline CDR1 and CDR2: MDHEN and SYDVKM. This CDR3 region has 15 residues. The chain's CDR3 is CANSEAGPPNEKLFF. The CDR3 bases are TGTGCCAACAGTGAGGCTGGGCCTCCTAATGAAAAACTGTTTTTT.

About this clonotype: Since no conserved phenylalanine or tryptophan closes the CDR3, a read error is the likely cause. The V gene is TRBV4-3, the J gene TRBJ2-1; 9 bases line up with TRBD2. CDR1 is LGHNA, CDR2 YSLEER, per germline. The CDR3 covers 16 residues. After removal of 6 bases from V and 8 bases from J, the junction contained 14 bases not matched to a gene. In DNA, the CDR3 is TGCGCCAGCAGTCAAAATGTAGCGGGAGCCAGAGATGAGCAGTTCCTC. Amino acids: CASSQNVAGARDEQFL.

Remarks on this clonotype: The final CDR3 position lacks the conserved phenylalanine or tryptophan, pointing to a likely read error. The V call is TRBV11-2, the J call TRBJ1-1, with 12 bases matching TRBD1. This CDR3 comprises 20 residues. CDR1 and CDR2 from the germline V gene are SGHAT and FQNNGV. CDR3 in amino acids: CASSARDRGRKRWTNTEAFI. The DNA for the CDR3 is TGTGCCAGCAGCGCTAGGGACAGGGGGCGCAAGAGGTGGACTAACACCGAAGCTTTCATT.

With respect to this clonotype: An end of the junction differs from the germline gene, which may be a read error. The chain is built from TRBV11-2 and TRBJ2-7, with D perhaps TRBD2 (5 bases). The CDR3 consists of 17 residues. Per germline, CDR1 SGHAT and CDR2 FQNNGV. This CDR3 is CVSSLGGTALSSYEQYF. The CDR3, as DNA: TGTGTCAGCAGCTTAGGAGGAACTGCTCTGAGCTCCTACGAGCAGTACTTC.

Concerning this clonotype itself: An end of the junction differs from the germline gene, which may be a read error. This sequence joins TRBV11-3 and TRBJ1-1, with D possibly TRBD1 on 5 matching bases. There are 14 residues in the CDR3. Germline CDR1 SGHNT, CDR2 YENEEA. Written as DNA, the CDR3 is TGTGGCAGCAGCTTAAAAGGGGCGATCACTGAAACTTCCTTT. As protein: CGSSLKGAITETSF. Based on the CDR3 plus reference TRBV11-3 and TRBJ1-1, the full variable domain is EAGVVQSPRYKIIEKKQPVAFWCNPISGHNTLYWYLQNLGQGPELLIRYENEEAVDDSQLPKDRFSAERLKGVDSTLKIQPAELGDSAVYLCGSSLKGAITETSFGQGTRLTVV.

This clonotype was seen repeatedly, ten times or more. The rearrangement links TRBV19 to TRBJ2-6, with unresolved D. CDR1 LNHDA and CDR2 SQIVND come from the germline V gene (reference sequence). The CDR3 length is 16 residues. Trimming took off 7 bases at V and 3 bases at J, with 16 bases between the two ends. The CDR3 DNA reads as TGTGCCAGTACCCAACGAAGGGTGAGTGGGGCCAACGTCCTGACTTTC. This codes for CASTQRRVSGANVLTF.

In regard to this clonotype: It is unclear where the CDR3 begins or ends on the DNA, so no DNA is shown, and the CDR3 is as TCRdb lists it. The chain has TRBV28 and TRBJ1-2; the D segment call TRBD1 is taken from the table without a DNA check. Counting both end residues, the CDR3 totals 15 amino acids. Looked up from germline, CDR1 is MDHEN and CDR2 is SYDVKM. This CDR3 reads CASIRGQGANYGCTF.

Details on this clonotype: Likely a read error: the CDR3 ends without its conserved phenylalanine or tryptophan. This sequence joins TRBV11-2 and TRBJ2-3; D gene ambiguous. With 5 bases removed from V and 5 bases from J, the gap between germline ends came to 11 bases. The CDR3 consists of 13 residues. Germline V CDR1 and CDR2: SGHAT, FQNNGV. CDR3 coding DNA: TGTGCCAGCAGCCTACAGTCGGGAGATACGCAGTATCAT. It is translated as CASSLQSGDTQYH.

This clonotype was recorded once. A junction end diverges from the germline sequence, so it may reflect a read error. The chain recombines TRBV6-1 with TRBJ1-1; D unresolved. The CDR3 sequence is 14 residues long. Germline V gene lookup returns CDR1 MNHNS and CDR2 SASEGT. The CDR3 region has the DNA TGTGCCAACAGTGAAGTAAGGGTTGCAACTGAAGGTTTCTTT. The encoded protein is CANSEVRVATEGFF.

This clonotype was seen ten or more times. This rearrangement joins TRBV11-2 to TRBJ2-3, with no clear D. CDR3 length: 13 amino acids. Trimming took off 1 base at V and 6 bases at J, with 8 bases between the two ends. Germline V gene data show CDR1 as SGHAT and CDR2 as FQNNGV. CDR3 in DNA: TGTGCCAGCAGCTTAGTGAACTCCGATACGCAGTATTTT. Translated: CASSLVNSDTQYF.